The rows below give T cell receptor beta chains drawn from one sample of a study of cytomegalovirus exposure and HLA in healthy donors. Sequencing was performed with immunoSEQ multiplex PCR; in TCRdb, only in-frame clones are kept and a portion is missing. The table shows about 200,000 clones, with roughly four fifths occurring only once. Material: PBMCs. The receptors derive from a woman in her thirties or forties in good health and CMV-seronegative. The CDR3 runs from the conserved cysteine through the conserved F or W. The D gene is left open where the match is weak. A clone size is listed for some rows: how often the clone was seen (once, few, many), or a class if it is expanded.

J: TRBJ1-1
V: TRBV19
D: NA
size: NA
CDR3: CASSGGPRTEAFF
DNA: TGTGCCAGTAGTGGCGGGCCGCGGACTGAAGCTTTCTTT

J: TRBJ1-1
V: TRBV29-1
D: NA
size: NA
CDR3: CSARGVLLNTEAFF
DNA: TGCAGCGCTCGGGGGGTCCTTCTGAACACTGAAGCTTTCTTT

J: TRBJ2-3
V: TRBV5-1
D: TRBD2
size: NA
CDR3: CASSLENRGGTDTQYF
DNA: TGCGCCAGCAGCTTGGAAAATCGCGGGGGAACAGATACGCAGTATTTT

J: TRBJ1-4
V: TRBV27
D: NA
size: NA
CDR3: CASSFRSQAGELFF
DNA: TGTGCCAGCAGTTTCCGGTCCCAGGCGGGGGAACTGTTTTTT

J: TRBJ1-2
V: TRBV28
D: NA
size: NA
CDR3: CASSLYTQGRGYTF
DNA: TGTGCCAGCAGTTTATATACGCAGGGGAGAGGCTACACCTTC

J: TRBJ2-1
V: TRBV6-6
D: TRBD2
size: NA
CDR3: CASNEPFSGRDNEQFF
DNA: TGTGCCAGCAACGAACCCTTTAGCGGGAGGGATAATGAGCAGTTCTTC

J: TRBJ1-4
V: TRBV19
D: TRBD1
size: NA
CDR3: CASRNRGFGEKLFF
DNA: TGTGCCAGTAGGAACAGGGGTTTTGGCGAAAAACTGTTTTTT

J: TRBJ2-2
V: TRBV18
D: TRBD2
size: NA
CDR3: CASSPSTSAGELFF
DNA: TGTGCCAGCTCACCCTCGACTAGCGCCGGGGAGCTGTTTTTT

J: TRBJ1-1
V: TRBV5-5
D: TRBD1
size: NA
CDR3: CASSLEGQGYTEAFF
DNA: TGTGCCAGCAGCTTGGAGGGACAGGGATACACTGAAGCTTTCTTT

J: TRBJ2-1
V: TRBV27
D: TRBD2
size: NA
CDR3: CASLPGGLAGYYNEQFF
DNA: TGTGCCAGCCTACCAGGGGGGCTAGCGGGATACTACAATGAGCAGTTCTTC

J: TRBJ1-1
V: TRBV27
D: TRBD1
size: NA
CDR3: CASSSRTGVYTEAFF
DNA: TGTGCCAGCAGTTCAAGGACAGGGGTGTACACTGAAGCTTTCTTT

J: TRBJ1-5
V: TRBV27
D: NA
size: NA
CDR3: CASSLTTYSNQPQHF
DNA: TGTGCCAGCAGTTTAACTACCTATAGCAATCAGCCCCAGCATTTT

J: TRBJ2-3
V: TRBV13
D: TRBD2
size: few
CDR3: CASSLPGGVTDTQYF
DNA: TGTGCCAGCAGCTTACCGGGGGGGGTCACAGATACGCAGTATTTT

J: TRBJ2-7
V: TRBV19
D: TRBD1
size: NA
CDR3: CASSIWQGAQVYEQYF
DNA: TGTGCCAGTAGTATTTGGCAGGGGGCACAAGTCTACGAGCAGTACTTC

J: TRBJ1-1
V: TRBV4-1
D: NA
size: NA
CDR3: CASSQDRRAFF
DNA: TGCGCCAGCAGCCAAGATAGGAGAGCTTTCTTT

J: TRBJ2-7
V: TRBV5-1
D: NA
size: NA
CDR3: CASSHIRDTKGAEQYF
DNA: TGCGCCAGCAGCCATATCCGGGACACCAAAGGGGCCGAGCAGTACTTC

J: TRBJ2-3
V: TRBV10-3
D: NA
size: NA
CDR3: CAISLAKDTQYF
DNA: TGTGCCATCAGCCTAGCGAAAGATACGCAGTATTTT

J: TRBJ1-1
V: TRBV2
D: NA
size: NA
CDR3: CASSEEGGLNTEAFF
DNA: TGTGCCAGCAGTGAAGAGGGGGGGCTGAACACTGAAGCTTTCTTT

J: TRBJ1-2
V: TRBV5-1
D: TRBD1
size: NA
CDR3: CASSRAGTEYGYTF
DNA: TGCGCCAGCAGCAGGGCCGGGACAGAATACGGCTACACCTTC

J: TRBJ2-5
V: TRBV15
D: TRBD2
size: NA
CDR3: CATSRDSGNAKYYF
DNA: TGTGCCACCAGCAGAGATAGCGGGAACGCCAAGTACTACTTC

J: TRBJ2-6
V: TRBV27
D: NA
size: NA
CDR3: CASSLGGTGANVLTF
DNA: TGTGCCAGCAGTTTAGGGGGGACTGGGGCCAACGTCCTGACTTTC

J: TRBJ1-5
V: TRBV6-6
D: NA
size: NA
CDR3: CASSHGTRGTNQPQHF
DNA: TGTGCCAGCAGCCATGGAACAAGGGGAACCAATCAGCCCCAGCATTTT

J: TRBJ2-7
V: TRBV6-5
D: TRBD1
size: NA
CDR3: CASSYGQGFAKINF
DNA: TGTGCCAGCAGTTACGGACAGGGGTTCGCAAAGATCAACTTC

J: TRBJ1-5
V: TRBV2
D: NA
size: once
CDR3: CASRGADSNQPQHF
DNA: TGTGCCAGCAGGGGTGCGGATAGCAATCAGCCCCAGCATTTT

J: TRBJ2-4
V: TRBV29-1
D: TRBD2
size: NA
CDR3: CSVEDSGRTGINIQYF
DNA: TGCAGCGTTGAAGATAGCGGGAGGACTGGGATAAACATTCAGTACTTC

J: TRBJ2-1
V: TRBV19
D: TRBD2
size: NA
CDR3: CASRVAGGSPEQFF
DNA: TGTGCCAGTAGGGTAGCGGGAGGGTCTCCGGAGCAGTTCTTC

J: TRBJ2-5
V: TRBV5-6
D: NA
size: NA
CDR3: CASSQTGIPQETQYF
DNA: TGTGCCAGCAGTCAAACAGGGATACCCCAAGAGACCCAGTACTTC

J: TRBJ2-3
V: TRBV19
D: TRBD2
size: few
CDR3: CASGQRDHTDTQYF
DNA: TGTGCCAGTGGCCAGCGGGATCACACAGATACGCAGTATTTT

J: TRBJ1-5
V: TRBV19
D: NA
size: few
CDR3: CASNIVTESNQPQHF
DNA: TGTGCCAGTAACATAGTGACAGAGAGCAATCAGCCCCAGCATTTT

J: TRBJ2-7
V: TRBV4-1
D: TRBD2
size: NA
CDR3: CASSHGTSGRIEQYF
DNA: TGCGCCAGCAGCCACGGGACTAGCGGGAGGATCGAGCAGTACTTC

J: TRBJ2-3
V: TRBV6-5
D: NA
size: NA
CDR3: CASSYVRTGTQYF
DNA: TGTGCCAGCAGTTACGTGAGAACAGGTACGCAGTATTTT

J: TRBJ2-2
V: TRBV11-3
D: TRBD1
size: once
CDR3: CASTAGTGTGELFF
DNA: TGTGCCAGCACTGCAGGGACAGGCACCGGGGAGCTGTTTTTT

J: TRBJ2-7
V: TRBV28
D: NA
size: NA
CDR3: CASSFTGTALYEQYF
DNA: TGTGCCAGCAGTTTTACAGGAACAGCCTTATACGAGCAGTACTTC

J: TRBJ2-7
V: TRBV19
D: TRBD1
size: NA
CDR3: CASSSPPRDSGSYEQYF
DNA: TGTGCCAGTAGTTCCCCTCCCCGGGACAGTGGGTCCTACGAGCAGTACTTC

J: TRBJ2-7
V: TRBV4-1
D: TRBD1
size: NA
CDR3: CASSQELPGQGLYEQYF
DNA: TGCGCCAGCAGCCAAGAATTACCGGGACAGGGGCTCTACGAGCAGTACTTC

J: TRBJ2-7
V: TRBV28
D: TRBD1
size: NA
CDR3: CASSPQTGAVSYEQYF
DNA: TGTGCCAGCAGTCCTCAAACAGGGGCCGTAAGCTACGAGCAGTACTTC

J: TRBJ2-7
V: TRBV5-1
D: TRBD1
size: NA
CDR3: CASSLGGTGAYEQYF
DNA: TGCGCCAGCAGCTTGGGGGGGACAGGGGCCTACGAGCAGTACTTC

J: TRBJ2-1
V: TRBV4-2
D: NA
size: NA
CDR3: CASSQGVADYNEQFF
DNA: TGTGCCAGCAGCCAAGGAGTGGCGGACTACAATGAGCAGTTCTTC

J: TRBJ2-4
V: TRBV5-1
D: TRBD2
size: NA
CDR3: CASSLSSGGINIQYF
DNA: TGCGCCAGCAGCTTGTCTTCGGGAGGGATAAACATTCAGTACTTC

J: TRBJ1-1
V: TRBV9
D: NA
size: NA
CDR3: CASSVGPGRADNTEAFF
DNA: TGTGCCAGCAGCGTAGGCCCGGGTCGAGCGGATAACACTGAAGCTTTCTTT

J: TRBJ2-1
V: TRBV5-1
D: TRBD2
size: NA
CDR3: CASSLGAGGDNEQFF
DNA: TGCGCCAGCAGCTTGGGGGCGGGAGGGGACAATGAGCAGTTCTTC

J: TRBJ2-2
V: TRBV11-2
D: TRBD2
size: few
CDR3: CASSWTSGKELFF
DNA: TGTGCCAGCAGCTGGACTAGCGGAAAGGAGCTGTTTTTT

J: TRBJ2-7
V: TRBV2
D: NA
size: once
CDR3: CASSEAGGEQYF
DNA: TGTGCCAGCAGTGAGGCGGGTGGCGAGCAGTACTTC

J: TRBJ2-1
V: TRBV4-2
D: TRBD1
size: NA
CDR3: CASSQDGTGAYNEQFF
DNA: TGTGCCAGCAGCCAAGACGGGACAGGGGCGTACAATGAGCAGTTCTTC

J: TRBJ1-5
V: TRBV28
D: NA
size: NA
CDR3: CASSRGHWGSTSNQPQHF
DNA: TGTGCCAGCAGCAGGGGTCATTGGGGTAGCACGAGCAATCAGCCCCAGCATTTT

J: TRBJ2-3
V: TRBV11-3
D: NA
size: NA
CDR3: CASSLDRSVDTQYF
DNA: TGTGCCAGCAGCTTAGATCGGAGCGTAGATACGCAGTATTTT

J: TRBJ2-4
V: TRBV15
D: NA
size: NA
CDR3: CATSSAYRDTRGTQYF
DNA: TGTGCCACCAGCAGCGCGTATCGAGATACGCGGGGAACTCAGTACTTC

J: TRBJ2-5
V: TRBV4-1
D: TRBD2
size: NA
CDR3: CASSQGLAGERETQYF
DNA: TGCGCCAGCAGCCAGGGACTAGCGGGAGAGCGAGAGACCCAGTACTTC

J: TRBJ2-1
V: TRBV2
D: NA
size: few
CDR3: CASSEQGRWDNEQFF
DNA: TGTGCCAGCAGTGAACAGGGGCGGTGGGACAATGAGCAGTTCTTC

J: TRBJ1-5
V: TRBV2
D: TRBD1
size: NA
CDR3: CASSTDRGVYQPQHF
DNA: TGTGCCAGCAGCACGGACAGGGGGGTTTACCAGCCCCAGCATTTT

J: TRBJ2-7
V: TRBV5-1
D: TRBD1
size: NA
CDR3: CASSLAPGQGYEQYF
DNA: TGCGCCAGCAGCTTGGCCCCGGGACAGGGCTACGAGCAGTACTTC

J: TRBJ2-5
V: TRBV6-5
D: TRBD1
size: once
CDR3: CASSLGQGKTQYF
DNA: TGTGCCAGCAGTTTGGGACAGGGGAAGACCCAGTACTTC

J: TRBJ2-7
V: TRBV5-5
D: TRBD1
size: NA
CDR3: CASSSTGQGKQYF
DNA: TGTGCCAGCAGCTCGACCGGACAGGGCAAGCAGTACTTC

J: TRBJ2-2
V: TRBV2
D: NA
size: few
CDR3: CASSGPGLNTGELFF
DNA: TGTGCCAGCAGTGGACCAGGGCTGAACACCGGGGAGCTGTTTTTT